This TCR beta chain was sequenced during a study of blood T cell repertoires in COVID-19. This CDR3 is built from 16 residues. The germline V gene encodes CDR1 SGHNT and CDR2 YYREEE (reference sequence). Losses at the gene ends were 4 bases for V and 4 bases for J; bases not matched to a gene: 5. Clones were sequenced by immunoSEQ multiplex PCR, and TCRdb holds only the in-frame ones, with some missing. Of about 190,000 clones listed, approximately 80% are singletons. This clone was counted a few times. V is TRBV5-4 and J is TRBJ2-1, with 13 bases lining up with TRBD2. The sequence was collected from a man aged 55 to 70 with acute or convalescent COVID-19. Sample: peripheral blood. The CDR3 loop reads CASSPATSGRYNEQFF. CDR3 coding DNA: TGTGCCAGCAGCCCGGCGACTAGCGGGAGGTACAATGAGCAGTTCTTC.